The source of this TCR beta chain is a study of shared clonotypes between healthy human individuals. Findings and limits, study-wide: Clonotypes shared by all four donors outscored non-shared clonotypes in generation probability. At large depth, rarefaction still showed sorted-subset sequencing to be incomplete.

On sorted subsets, replicate PCRs used roughly 190 ng DNA, or some 27,000 T cell genomes. Per the original methods: Junction-only sequences without quality scores came from ImmunoSEQ, so filtering differed. The repertoire was sequenced with immunoSEQ multiplex PCR; TCRdb's copy has only in-frame clones and lacks some. V, J and clone size derive from that table, while D and trimming were established from the DNA sequence. The sample carries more than 2,000,000 clones, just over 90% recorded once. CDR1 SNHLY and CDR2 FYNNEI come from the germline V gene. The CDR3 has 14 residues. With 3 bases removed from V and 6 bases from J, the gap between germline ends came to 12 bases. A remark on this clone: The antigen remains unidentified.

The sequence came from a man between 18 and 29 years old in good health. Some clones in this sample may be carry-over from other donors' samples. The sequenced material came from naive CD4+ T cells from PBMCs. Subset reported: CD45RA+ positively selected. This rearrangement joins TRBV2 to TRBJ1-5, with a weak D call TRBD1 (5 bases). This CDR3 is CASSEEGAPQPQHF. DNA of the CDR3: TGTGCCAGCAGTGAGGAAGGGGCGCCTCAGCCCCAGCATTTT.